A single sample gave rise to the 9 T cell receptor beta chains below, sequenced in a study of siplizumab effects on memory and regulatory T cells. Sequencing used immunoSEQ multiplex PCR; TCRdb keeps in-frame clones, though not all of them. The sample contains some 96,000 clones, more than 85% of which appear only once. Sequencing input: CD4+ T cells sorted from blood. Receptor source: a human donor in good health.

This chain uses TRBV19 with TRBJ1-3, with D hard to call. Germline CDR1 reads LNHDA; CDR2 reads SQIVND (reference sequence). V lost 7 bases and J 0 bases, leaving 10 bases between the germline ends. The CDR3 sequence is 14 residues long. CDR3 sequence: CASKEQPSGNTIYF. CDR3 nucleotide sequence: TGTGCCAGTAAGGAACAGCCCTCTGGAAACACCATATATTTT. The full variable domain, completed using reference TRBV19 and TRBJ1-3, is DGGITQSPKYLFRKEGQNVTLSCEQNLNHDAMYWYRQDPGQGLRLIYYSQIVNDFQKGDIAEGYSVSREKKESFPLTVTSAQKNPTAFYLCASKEQPSGNTIYFGEGSWLTVV.

CDR3 amino acids: CSGHVRDGALYGYTF. Written as DNA, the CDR3 is TGCAGCGGGCACGTCCGGGACGGGGCCCTATATGGCTACACCTTC. This rearrangement joins TRBV29-1 to TRBJ1-2; D is possibly TRBD1 (5 bases). The germline CDR1 and CDR2 sequences are SQVTM and ANQGSEA. The length of the CDR3 is 15 residues. Between the trimmed V and J ends, which lost 7 bases and 5 bases, there was a span of 23 bases.

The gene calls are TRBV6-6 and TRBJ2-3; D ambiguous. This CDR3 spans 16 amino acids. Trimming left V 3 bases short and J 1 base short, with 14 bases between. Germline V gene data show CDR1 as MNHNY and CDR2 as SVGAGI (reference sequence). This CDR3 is CASSYSHAAGTDTQYF. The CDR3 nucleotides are TGTGCCAGCAGTTATAGCCACGCGGCGGGCACAGATACGCAGTATTTT.

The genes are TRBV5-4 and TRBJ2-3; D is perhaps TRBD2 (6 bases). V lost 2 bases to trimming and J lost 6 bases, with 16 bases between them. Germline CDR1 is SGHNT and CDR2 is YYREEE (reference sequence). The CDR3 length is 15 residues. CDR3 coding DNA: TGTGCCAGCAGCTTAGGTTCGGCTAGCGCGGATACGCAGTATTTT. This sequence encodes CASSLGSASADTQYF.

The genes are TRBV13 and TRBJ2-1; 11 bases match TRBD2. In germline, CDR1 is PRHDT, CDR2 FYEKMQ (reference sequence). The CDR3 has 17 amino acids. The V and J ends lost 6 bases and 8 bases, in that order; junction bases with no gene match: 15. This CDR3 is CASSLDGIAGGPDEQFF. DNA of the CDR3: TGTGCCAGCAGTTTGGACGGTATAGCGGGGGGGCCGGATGAGCAGTTCTTC. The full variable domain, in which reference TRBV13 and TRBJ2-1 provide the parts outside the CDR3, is AAGVIQSPRHLIKEKRETATLKCYPIPRHDTVYWYQQGPGQDPQFLISFYEKMQSDKGSIPDRFSAQQFSDYHSELNMSSLELGDSALYFCASSLDGIAGGPDEQFFGPGTRLTVL.

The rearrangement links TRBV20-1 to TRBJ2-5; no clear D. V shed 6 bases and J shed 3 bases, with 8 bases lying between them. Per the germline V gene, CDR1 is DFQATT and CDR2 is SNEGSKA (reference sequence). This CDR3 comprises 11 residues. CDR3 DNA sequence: TGCAGTGCCGCGGAAAAAGAGACCCAGTACTTC. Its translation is CSAAEKETQYF.

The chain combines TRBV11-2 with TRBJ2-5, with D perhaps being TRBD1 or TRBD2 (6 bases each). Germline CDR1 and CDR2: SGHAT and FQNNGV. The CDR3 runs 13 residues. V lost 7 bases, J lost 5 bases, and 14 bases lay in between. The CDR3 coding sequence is TGTGCCAGCACCGAGGGGGGCGGGGAGACCCAGTACTTC. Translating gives CASTEGGGETQYF.

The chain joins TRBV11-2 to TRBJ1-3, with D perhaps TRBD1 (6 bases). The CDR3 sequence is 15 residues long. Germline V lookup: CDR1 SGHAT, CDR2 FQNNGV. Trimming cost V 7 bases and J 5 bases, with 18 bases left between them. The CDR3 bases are TGTGCCAGCACCCGGACAGACCTAGGAAGAAACACCATATATTTT. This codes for CASTRTDLGRNTIYF.

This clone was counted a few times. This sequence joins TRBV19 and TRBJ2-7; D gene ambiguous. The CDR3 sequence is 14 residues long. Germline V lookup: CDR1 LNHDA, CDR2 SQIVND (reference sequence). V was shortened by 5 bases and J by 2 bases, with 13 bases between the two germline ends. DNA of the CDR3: TGTGCCAGTAGTTTAAGGGCGATAGCCTACGAGCAGTACTTC. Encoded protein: CASSLRAIAYEQYF.